The 6 T cell receptor beta chains below were found in one sample sequenced in a study of regulatory T cells in long-lasting Graves disease. Investigators prepared the TCR beta libraries by applying iRepertoire HTBI primers and Arm-PCR of CDR3 regions. Each CDR3 protein gets one entry after TCRdb re-called the multiplex PCR reads with MiXCR. The data show 360,000 or so distinct CDR3 sequences, about a sixth seen once. Regarding time point: newly diagnosed GD, antithyroid drugs for less than 3 months. PBMC RNA was the source of the TCR library. The sample was also reused in another study, on T cells in Graves' hyperthyroidism and ophthalmopathy.

The sample in question was peripheral blood mononuclear cells (PBMCs), obtained at new diagnosis, from a patient treated with antithyroid drugs. Source of these receptors: a man aged 35-49 years with Graves disease.

This clonotype was observed at least ten times. The chain employs TRBV6-2 or TRBV6-3 and TRBJ1-5; D uncertain. The CDR3 is made up of 11 amino acids. With 4 bases removed from V and 5 bases from J, the gap between germline ends came to 3 bases. From germline, CDR1 is MNHEY and CDR2 SVGEGT. CDR3 residues: CASSLYQPQHF. CDR3 DNA sequence: TGTGCCAGCAGTTTGTATCAGCCCCAGCATTTT.

This clonotype was counted many times. The chain has TRBV20-1 and TRBJ2-3; D gene unclear. CDR3 length equals 12 residues. CDR1 is DFQATT and CDR2 is SNEGSKA in the germline V gene (reference sequence). V lost 3 bases and J lost 6, with 10 bases in between. The CDR3 reads CSASGFPDTQYF. CDR3 bases: TGCAGTGCTAGCGGGTTTCCGGATACGCAGTATTTT.

This clonotype was seen at least ten times. The V and J genes are TRBV20-1 and TRBJ1-2, with 8 bases aligning to TRBD1. From germline, CDR1 is DFQATT and CDR2 SNEGSKA (reference sequence). The CDR3 runs to 12 residues. J lost 5 bases, V lost 6 bases, and 5 bases had no gene match. The DNA of the CDR3 is TGCAGTGCCCGAACAGGGGGGTATGGCTACACCTTC. Translating gives CSARTGGYGYTF.

This clonotype was detected ten times or more. The gene calls are TRBV7-9 and TRBJ1-4; 9 nucleotides agree with TRBD1. V was clipped by 8 bases and J by 7 bases; unmatched bases: 8. The V gene's germline CDR1 is SEHNR and CDR2 FQNEAQ (reference sequence). This CDR3 spans 14 amino acids. DNA for the CDR3: TGTGCCAGCGCTGTACAGGGGGCAGGTGAAAAACTGTTTTTT. It specifies CASAVQGAGEKLFF.

The genes are TRBV7-8 and TRBJ2-4; D possibly corresponds to TRBD2 (7 bases). The DNA matches TRBJ2-5 better at its end, which makes the J call doubtful. The CDR3 has 14 residues. From germline, CDR1 is SGHVS and CDR2 FQNEAQ. The CDR3 reads CASRPASGGGTQYF. The CDR3 nucleotides are TGTGCCAGCAGACCAGCTAGCGGAGGGGGGACCCAGTACTTC.

This sequence joins TRBV18 and TRBJ1-5, with D unclear. Germline assignment: CDR1 KGHSH and CDR2 LQKENI. Trimming took 2 bases from V and 7 from J, leaving 18 bases between them. The CDR3 has 16 amino acids. CDR3 bases: TGTGCCAGCTCACCATTTTTCGGAGGTTCAGGACAGCCCCAGCATTTT. This translates into CASSPFFGGSGQPQHF.